The present entry profiles one TCR beta chain with its context. This clone appeared a single time. The clone's antigen remains unknown. No base qualities exist here, and no much larger clone lies one base off it. V is shortened by 4 bases, J by 4 bases, and the region joining them spans 22 bases. Taken from cysteine to phenylalanine, the CDR3 has 17 residues. The retained sequence is limited to the CDR3, 51 bases, with the frame set at the first base. The germline V gene specifies MNHNS as CDR1 and SASEGT as CDR2. This sample was taken from a study of cytomegalovirus exposure and HLA in healthy donors (dated by TCRdb to about 2017). Regarding the research as a whole: In an earlier analysis of fewer than 750 of the donors, 250 to 350 Gb of sequence data and 100 million or so unique TCR beta sequences from 150 million to 200 million T cells were reported. All discovery cohort repertoires had been generated using a single sequencing platform. Alongside the repertoire data, information on donor age, sex, ethnicity and CMV serostatus was compiled. The study aimed to test whether cataloging public T cell receptors could reveal signatures of past pathogen exposure. Across about 370 genotyped donors of the cohort, an average of 235,054 unique TCR beta nucleotide sequences per donor were sequenced, and approximately 17% of those sequences were non-productive. To study patterns of TCR occurrence, a later analysis re-analyzed previously published TCR beta repertoires from several hundred donors and added high-resolution HLA genotyping. Typing coverage differed by locus: A, B, C, DRB1 and DQB1 were typed in about 620-630 donors, DQA1 in 522, DPA1 in nearly 610, and DPB1 in just under 490. Among the approximately 420 genotyped donors, approximately 77% belonged to the genetic ancestry cluster associated with self-reported Caucasian donors. Using immunosequencing, the study profiled T cell repertoires from some 670 subjects and related those repertoires to cytomegalovirus serostatus. A separate validation cohort of 100 to 150 different subjects was used in addition to the roughly 670-subject first cohort. The later analysis used no new phenotypic data to find candidate immune exposures, relying instead on TCR beta sequences and their occurrence across donors. In an earlier analysis of 587 of the donors, high-throughput TCR beta sequencing was used to judge whether each TCR beta V gene segment behaved as functional or pseudogenic. High-throughput TCR immunosequencing, statistical association of individual TCRs with disease status, and machine learning were combined to predict cytomegalovirus infection status. About 5 DR-DQ haplotypes were handled as single units for association and clustering, since linkage in the cohort was strong. Approximately 300 gigabases of sequencing data and around 80 million unique TCR sequences made up an early release that covered 500 to 700 HLA-typed donors. Both class I and class II loci were covered by HLA typing, at four-digit resolution. In a later genetic analysis, genome-wide SNP genotypes for about 65% of the 666 donors were used, and that subset was treated as a discovery cohort.

The cohort comprised hundreds of healthy bone marrow donors. Cohort members were all nominally healthy when sampled, although unrecorded immune exposures were likely present. CMV serostatus was positive for roughly 290 and negative for about 55% of the roughly 670 cohort members, and was not recorded for this donor. A peripheral blood sample was collected from each donor, and TCR beta sequencing was performed on peripheral blood mononuclear cells. The Qiagen DNeasy Blood Extraction Kit was used to extract genomic DNA from the blood cell samples. Broad study findings and their caveats: A further reported finding was that TCR beta sequences accurately predicted the HLA-A and HLA-B alleles for most subjects in the first cohort. Compared with the approximately 720-donor mean, donors in an Asian-associated ancestry cluster had fewer N-insertions in productive TCRs, according to a later genetic analysis. Specific HLA alleles were associated with roughly 17,000 TCR beta sequences at a false discovery rate of 0.05 in a later analysis. A few of the identified cytomegalovirus-associated TCR beta chains were confirmed in vitro to be specific for cytomegalovirus antigens. In a later genetic analysis, a missense DCLRE1C variant was associated with V-gene and J-gene trimming of TCR beta chains, and the association was replicated in an independent cohort. Some IMGT-functional V segments, including TRBV6-2 and TRBV6-3, could not be distinguished by the 87-base-pair reads and were therefore excluded. In a later analysis, several top co-occurrence clusters were reported to appear linked to parvovirus B19, influenza, CMV and Epstein-Barr virus. A later analysis found that HLA-associated TCR beta chains were more clonally expanded and had lower generation probabilities than equally common non-associated chains. CMV serostatus was the only immune exposure information available for the cohort. This cohort had only TCR beta chains sequenced, and the lack of alpha or paired-chain data limited which features could be detected. In a later analysis, the rate of TCR association differed among HLA loci, with DRB1 alleles having the most associated TCRs and HLA-C alleles having the fewest. Strong co-occurrence of HLA alleles, especially DR and DQ, made assigning TCR associations to individual alleles difficult. Because HLA typing was missing for some donors at each locus, association tests included only the typed subset. Correlated functional status among segregating V segments might reflect linkage disequilibrium, but an unknown experimental factor could not be ruled out. Because counts were too low, 15 to 20 rarely observed V segments, including chromosome 9 orphons, were left out of the earlier analysis of several hundred of the donors. A total of fewer than 200 TCR beta chains were listed by the study as associated with cytomegalovirus. Cytomegalovirus status was reported to be diagnosed by the classifier with high specificity and sensitivity in both the original and validation cohorts. The presence/absence analyses assumed that sequencing depth was roughly uniform across donors, and that assumption may not be true. The authors suggested that the approach could potentially be extended to other disease states and immunological phenotypes. Across donors, most TCR sequences were observed very rarely, whereas some public TCRs were present in many individuals. In an earlier analysis of about 600 of the donors, most TCR beta V segments appeared in productive rearrangements about 90% or about 30% of the time, broadly matching IMGT annotations. A later analysis found that most CMV-associated TCR beta chains appeared HLA-restricted, with HLA associations seemingly driven largely by CMV exposure. A group of highly shared sequence variants was considered likely to be a technical artifact of the sequencing pipeline.

Library preparation employed the immunoSEQ multiplex PCR assay. The multiplex PCR relied on a mix of 60 forward primers for TCR Vbeta segments and 13 reverse primers for TCR Jbeta segments. The CDR3 region of rearranged TCR beta genes was amplified from genomic DNA with a multiplex PCR assay. The Illumina HiSeq System was used to sequence the amplified TCR beta libraries as 87-base-pair reads. On the authors' methods: Across the 670 or so repertoires, a later analysis counted 60 million to 90 million unique TCR beta chains, 9.5 million to 13 million of which were shared by at least two donors. Raw reads were error-corrected and collapsed into unique sequences by a nearest-neighbor algorithm in which closely related sequences were merged to remove PCR and sequencing errors. To assign V, D and J gene segments, CDR3 sequences were aligned to IMGT reference sequences. For a sequence to be retained, a match of at least six nucleotides to both a V gene segment and a J gene segment was required. Rearrangements were called productive when the CDR3 lacked stop codons and stayed in frame with V and J; all others were non-productive. Following IMGT convention, CDR3 was defined as the stretch from the second conserved V-encoded cysteine up to the conserved J-encoded phenylalanine. Sequences without an unambiguous match to a single V gene segment were excluded from the earlier analysis of approximately 560 of the donors. An earlier analysis of over 450 of the donors classified V segments as functional when productive rearrangements were above 56.7% and as segregating when the standard deviation between donors was above 5%. To diagnose cytomegalovirus status from the catalog of TCR beta chain sequences, a statistical classification framework was built. In a later analysis, V and J genes were assigned by comparing TCR nucleotide sequences against IMGT/GENE-DB human TR gene sequences. The TCRdist pipeline was used in a later analysis to assign CDR3 sequences and most-parsimonious VDJ recombination scenarios. In a later analysis, each TCR beta chain was defined by its CDR3 amino acid sequence together with its V-gene family, and reads lacking a unique V-gene family were excluded. As a way to deal with suspected cross-contamination and a sequencing artifact, a later analysis dropped nearly 600 nucleotide sequences that were highly shared and had low generation probability. A later analysis calculated a clonal expansion index for each public chain from normalized within-repertoire ranks of inferred template counts. In a later analysis, generation probabilities were computed with a VDJ recombination model fitted to out-of-frame rearrangements, and the resulting probabilities were checked against IGoR. In a later analysis, TCR-TCR, TCR-HLA and TCR-CMV co-occurrence was scored with hypergeometric tests, and a repertoire-size bias correction was applied to TCR pairs. A later analysis estimated false discovery rates by permuting HLA or CMV assignments 20 times. In a later analysis, co-occurring TCRs were grouped using DBSCAN, and TCRdist sequence similarity was added for clustering within HLA-allele-positive subsets. Repertoires with fewer than 30,000 or more than 120,000 public chains, plus five repertoires with anomalous nucleotide sharing, were excluded from co-occurrence clustering. The clones in this table, taken by TCRdb from immuneACCESS, are in-frame only. Not every clone is retained; where verified, under half of the shortfall comes from an unresolved V gene, and the cause of the rest is unknown. For V, J and clone size, that table is used; D and trimming come from the DNA. In all, the sample holds over 65,000 clones, and over 75% of those were seen once. Clones ranked in the top ten supply about 6.5% of the sample.

Sequenced: PBMCs. The rearrangement joined TRBV6-1 to TRBJ1-2; no confident D gene assignment can be made. The sequence derives from a human donor in good health. Here the CDR3 is given as CASSVRNRRQEIYGYTF. Here is the DNA: TGTGCCAGCAGTGTAAGGAATCGGAGGCAGGAGATCTATGGCTACACCTTC.